Sequencing of this T cell receptor beta chain was carried out in a study of T cell responses to AZD1222 COVID-19 vaccine. Sequencing was performed with immunoSEQ multiplex PCR; in TCRdb, only in-frame clones are kept and a portion is missing. Here the sample spans 45,000 or so clones, 80% to 95% being singletons. The CDR3 is 13 amino acids. V gave up 4 bases and J gave up 8 bases, with 14 bases separating them. Germline loops: CDR1 SNHLY, CDR2 FYNNEI. The chain recombines TRBV2 with TRBJ1-2; tentative D call: TRBD1 (5 bases). This TCR derives from an adult who received the AZD1222 COVID-19 vaccine. The sample consisted of peripheral blood, taken 28 days after the second AZD1222 dose. CDR3 in amino acids: CASSGQGVYGYTF. The CDR3 coding sequence is TGTGCCAGCAGTGGGCAGGGAGTTTACGGCTACACCTTC.